The TCR beta chain described here comes from a study of blood T cell repertoires in COVID-19. Study-level background: COVID-19 samples, acute and convalescent, were from the United States, Italy and Spain.

Donors in Cohort 3 counted as recovered after two negative PCRs, clearance, or symptom resolution. The CDR3 consists of 14 residues. The junction had 5 bases not matched to a gene; V was cut back by 6 bases and J by 7 bases. Germline V gene sequence: CDR1 MNHEY, CDR2 SVGAGI. Authors' processing steps: Reference gene primers were amplified, and this amplification served to estimate nucleated cell counts. The method was immunoSEQ multiplex PCR; TCRdb's version includes in-frame clones alone and lacks a portion of them. D and trimming come from the DNA, and the V and J calls and clone size come from that table. This table has some 240,000 clones, around 81% appearing once.

The sample was PBMCs or T cells enriched from blood (not recorded which). The receptor's source is a man aged 45 to 65 who had recovered from COVID-19. This rearrangement joins TRBV6-5 to TRBJ1-6; TRBD1 matches at 8 bases. The CDR3: CASRWTGRNSPLHF. CDR3 nucleotides: TGTGCCAGCAGGTGGACAGGGCGGAATTCACCCCTCCACTTT.